Listed below are T cell receptor beta chains from one sample, sequenced in a study of blood T cell repertoires in COVID-19. Method: immunoSEQ multiplex PCR; TCRdb's copy keeps in-frame clones and lacks some. The data show 70,000 to 95,000 clones, with around 81% seen just once and 12% held by the top ten. The sample comprised peripheral blood. These receptors were taken from a woman in her sixties or seventies with active or convalescent COVID-19. CDR3s include the opening cysteine and the closing phenylalanine or tryptophan. D genes are given only for firm matches. Clone sizes are given selectively: once, few, many, or a class where the clone is expanded.

j_call | d_call | v_call | clone_size | cdr3_aa | cdr3_nt
TRBJ1-2 | TRBD1 | TRBV10-3 | - | CAITGQGASGRDYTF | TGTGCCATCACCGGACAGGGGGCGAGCGGGCGGGACTACACCTTC
TRBJ1-3 | - | TRBV18 | few | CASSPSPQMQTGNTIYF | TGTGCCAGCTCACCTTCACCACAAATGCAAACTGGAAACACCATATATTTT
TRBJ2-5 | - | TRBV24-1 | - | CATSDVGGAEETQYF | TGTGCCACCAGTGATGTGGGGGGGGCAGAAGAGACCCAGTACTTC
TRBJ2-1 | TRBD1 | TRBV10-3 | - | CAIREQGARYNEQFF | TGTGCCATCAGAGAACAGGGGGCCCGGTACAATGAGCAGTTCTTC
TRBJ2-4 | TRBD1 | TRBV2 | - | CASTALPQGANIQYF | TGTGCCAGCACCGCTTTGCCGCAGGGGGCGAACATTCAGTACTTC
TRBJ2-1 | TRBD1 | TRBV5-4 | - | CASSSGQGYEQFF | TGTGCCAGCAGCTCAGGACAGGGCTATGAGCAGTTCTTC
TRBJ1-2 | - | TRBV6-1 | - | CASSEAGGYTF | TGTGCCAGCAGTGAAGCTGGCGGCTACACCTTC
TRBJ1-4 | - | TRBV6-2/TRBV6-3 | - | CASSNRVVYEKLFF | TGTGCCAGCAGTAACAGGGTAGTGTACGAAAAACTGTTTTTT
TRBJ2-3 | - | TRBV6-5 | once | CASSYSGGDTDTQYF | TGTGCCAGCAGTTACTCCGGAGGGGACACAGATACGCAGTATTTT
TRBJ2-5 | - | TRBV19 | few | CASSGGETQYF | TGTGCCAGTAGTGGCGGAGAGACCCAGTACTTC
TRBJ2-3 | TRBD1 | TRBV10-3 | - | CAIKTGVDTDTQYF | TGTGCCATCAAGACAGGGGTGGACACAGATACGCAGTATTTT